This T cell receptor (beta chain) was observed in a study of PD-1 blockade in classical Hodgkin lymphoma. Background on the study: Nivolumab 3 mg/kg was given intravenously every 2 weeks.

The repertoire was sequenced with immunoSEQ multiplex PCR; TCRdb's copy has only in-frame clones and lacks some. The data contain approximately 30,000 clones, roughly 80% of them singletons. As to this clone: The antigen is undetermined.

Autologous stem cell transplantation was followed by relapse in every patient, and brentuximab vedotin exposure varied. Purified CD4+ T cells were obtained from thawed PBMCs through magnetic negative selection. Regarding the study as a whole: Newly diagnosed and completely responding patients shared comparable baseline diversity.

The receptor was isolated from a human donor with classical Hodgkin lymphoma. Specimen: CD4+ T cells from blood, collected at baseline.

CDR3 in amino acids: CASSWTGGQPQHF. The CDR3 coding sequence is TGTGCCAGCAGCTGGACGGGCGGACAGCCCCAGCATTTT. This sequence joins TRBV7-2 and TRBJ1-5; no clear D gene. The CDR3 is 13 residues long. CDR1 and CDR2 from the germline V gene are SGHTA and FQGNSA. Trimming shortened V by 4 bases and J by 7 bases, and 11 bases separated the two germline ends.